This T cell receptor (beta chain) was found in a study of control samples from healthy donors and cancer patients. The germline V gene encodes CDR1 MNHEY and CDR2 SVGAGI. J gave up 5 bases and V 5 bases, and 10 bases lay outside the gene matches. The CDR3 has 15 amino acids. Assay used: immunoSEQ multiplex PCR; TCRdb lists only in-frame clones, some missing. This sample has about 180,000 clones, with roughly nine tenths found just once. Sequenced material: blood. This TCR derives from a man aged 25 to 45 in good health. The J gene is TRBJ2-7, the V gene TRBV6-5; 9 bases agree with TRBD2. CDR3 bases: TGTGCCAGCAGTCCGGGGGCTAGCGGGACGGACGAGCAGTACTTC. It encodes CASSPGASGTDEQYF.